This T cell receptor (beta chain) is drawn from a study of monozygotic twins with inflammatory bowel disease. Each of TCRalpha and TCRbeta cDNA went through two nested PCRs, lasting approximately 16 and 9 cycles. TCRdb processed the 5' RACE reads again and assigns one entry to each CDR3 protein, with no DNA. The repertoire shows fewer than 450,000 distinct CDR3 sequences; the top ten hold 2.6%. On this clonotype itself: Its antigen is still unknown.

Findings and limits, study-wide: Healthy twins shared more clonotypes with others than IBD patients, most markedly active ones. No difference was seen in repertoire similarity between concordant and discordant twins, possibly from limited power.

The CDR3 is made up of 14 amino acids. Germline lookup yields CDR1 ENHRY and CDR2 SYGVKD. The chain has TRBV10-3 and TRBJ2-3; the D gene TCRdb calls, TRBD1, cannot be checked with no DNA. The sequenced material came from blood. The clonotype was recovered from a human donor with ulcerative colitis or Crohn's disease, or a healthy co-twin of an affected twin (not recorded which). The CDR3 reads CAISDGGDSDTQYF.